This entry concerns a single T cell receptor (beta chain). What it recognizes is unknown. The data were taken from a study of PD-1 blockade in classical Hodgkin lymphoma. Study-wide results and caveats: In CD4+ cells, TCR diversity went up significantly by C4D1, but in CD8+ cells it did not. Reports indicated that newly diagnosed patients had lower baseline TCR diversity than healthy donors did. For complete responders, baseline diversity was comparable to that of newly diagnosed patients.

No patient escaped relapse after autologous stem cell transplantation, and brentuximab vedotin exposure varied. Thawed PBMCs underwent magnetic negative selection to obtain purified CD8+ T cells. Under best response, outcomes were complete response, partial response or progressive disease. Measured with immunoSEQ multiplex PCR; TCRdb has only the in-frame clones, and not every one. The sample contains about 1,600 clones, around 70% of which appear only once. This CDR3 spans 14 amino acids. Deletions cut 3 bases from V and 0 bases from J, with 9 bases between. Per germline, CDR1 SEHNR and CDR2 FQNEAQ (reference sequence).

Sequenced here: CD8+ T cells from blood, sampled at baseline. The chain employs TRBV7-9 and TRBJ2-7; D not certain. The receptor was derived from a human donor with classical Hodgkin lymphoma. CDR3: CASSFPSDSYEQYF. The CDR3 DNA follows: TGTGCCAGCAGCTTTCCCAGCGACTCCTACGAGCAGTACTTC.